Listed here are 15 T cell receptor beta chains from one sample, sequenced in a study of cytomegalovirus exposure and HLA in healthy donors. The PCR had 60 Vbeta and 13 Jbeta primers. TCRdb's copy holds only in-frame clones and misses some; the assay was immunoSEQ multiplex PCR. The data show about 150,000 clones, 60% to 85% seen once. The sample comprised PBMCs. These receptors were obtained from a man aged 45-65 years in good health and CMV-seropositive.

This clone came up a few times. This sample also contains other DNA sequences that code for the same CDR3. The J gene is TRBJ2-7, the V gene TRBV29-1, with 9 bases that match TRBD2. The CDR3 runs 14 residues. Germline V gives CDR1 SQVTM, CDR2 ANQGSEA. Germline trimming cut 0 bases from V and 4 bases from J; bases unmatched to any gene: 4. For the CDR3, the DNA is TGCAGCGTTGAAGAAGGGCGGGGGGGGTACGAGCAGTACTTC. Protein sequence: CSVEEGRGGYEQYF.

The rearrangement uses TRBV19 and TRBJ2-7, with 12 nucleotides matching TRBD1. CDR1 and CDR2 from the germline V gene are LNHDA and SQIVND (reference sequence). J was trimmed by 1 base and V by 5 bases; bases with no gene match: 9. The CDR3 sequence is 17 residues long. The CDR3 DNA is TGTGCCAGTAGTGCGGACGGGACAGGGGGCTGGTCCTACGAGCAGTACTTC. Residues: CASSADGTGGWSYEQYF. The complete variable domain, with remaining parts taken from reference TRBV19 and TRBJ2-7, reads DGGITQSPKYLFRKEGQNVTLSCEQNLNHDAMYWYRQDPGQGLRLIYYSQIVNDFQKGDIAEGYSVSREKKESFPLTVTSAQKNPTAFYLCASSADGTGGWSYEQYFGPGTRLTVT.

V and J are TRBV13 and TRBJ2-7; 12 positions match TRBD2. Germline V gene data show CDR1 as PRHDT and CDR2 as FYEKMQ (reference sequence). V dropped 0 bases and J dropped 5; count of bases not matched to a gene: 8. The CDR3 contains 17 residues. The CDR3 is CASSLGPSGRVDDEQYF. The CDR3 bases are TGTGCCAGCAGCTTAGGTCCTAGCGGGAGGGTGGACGACGAGCAGTACTTC.

CDR3 sequence (DNA): TGTGCCAGCAGCATTGGACAGGGGAATAACTATGGCTACACCTTC. Its protein product is CASSIGQGNNYGYTF. The rearrangement uses TRBV11-1 and TRBJ1-2; 9 bases are a match to TRBD1. The CDR3 extends over 15 amino acids. The germline V gene has CDR1 SGHAT and CDR2 FQDESV (reference sequence). The V and J ends lost 5 bases and 1 base, in that order; junction bases with no gene match: 5.

The chain joins TRBV4-1 to TRBJ2-1; the D gene is possibly TRBD2 (5 bases). Trimming pared 0 bases from V and 6 bases from J, leaving 18 bases between. This CDR3 comprises 17 residues. Looked up from germline, CDR1 is MGHRA and CDR2 is YSYEKL. CDR3 residues: CASSQDLRGRWSNEQFF. CDR3 DNA sequence: TGCGCCAGCAGCCAAGATCTGAGAGGGAGATGGTCCAATGAGCAGTTCTTC.

V and J are TRBV28 and TRBJ2-1, with D perhaps TRBD2 (6 bases). The CDR3 extends over 16 amino acids. The germline CDR1 and CDR2 sequences are MDHEN and SYDVKM. V lost 5 bases and J 2 bases, leaving 16 bases between the germline ends. The DNA of the CDR3 is TGTGCCAGCAGTACCATCCCTAGCGCAACCTACAATGAGCAGTTCTTC. Amino acid sequence: CASSTIPSATYNEQFF.

This clone appeared a single time. V gene TRBV7-9 combines with J gene TRBJ1-2; D remains ambiguous. CDR1 SEHNR and CDR2 FQNEAQ come from the germline V gene (reference sequence). The CDR3 totals 13 residues. The V end lost 4 bases, the J end lost 9 bases, and 15 bases lay between the germline ends. The CDR3 spells CASSSYDGMSYTF. The DNA for the CDR3 is TGTGCCAGCAGCTCGTATGACGGGATGAGCTACACCTTC.

The V and J genes are TRBV28 and TRBJ2-7; 8 bases align to TRBD1. V trimming: 7 bases; J trimming: 0 bases; junction bases outside the gene matches: 14. This CDR3 has 17 amino acids. Germline V gene data show CDR1 as MDHEN and CDR2 as SYDVKM. The CDR3 here is CASTPFVRDRSSYEQYF. In DNA, the CDR3 is TGTGCCAGCACCCCCTTCGTTCGGGACAGGAGCTCCTACGAGCAGTACTTC.

The V gene is TRBV2, the J gene TRBJ1-2; D not resolved. The CDR3 has 12 residues. V shed 7 bases and J shed 2 bases, with 8 bases lying between them. CDR1 is SNHLY, CDR2 FYNNEI, per germline. Written as DNA, the CDR3 is TGTGCCAGCAACGGACTGAACTATGGCTACACCTTC. As protein: CASNGLNYGYTF.

The V and J genes are TRBV11-2 and TRBJ2-1; 9 positions match TRBD1. This CDR3 spans 15 amino acids. V was clipped by 4 bases and J by 5 bases; unmatched bases: 6. The germline V gene encodes CDR1 SGHAT and CDR2 FQNNGV. CDR3 in amino acids: CASSWPGQGNNEQFF. In DNA, the CDR3 is TGTGCCAGCAGCTGGCCGGGACAGGGAAACAATGAGCAGTTCTTC.

This clone is a singleton in its sample. The chain carries TRBV21-1 and TRBJ2-6; the D call in the table, TRBD2, was not verified against the DNA. TRBV21-1 is deemed a pseudogene. There are 18 residues in the CDR3. The CDR3 nucleotides are TGTGCCAGCAGCAAAGGTTTTAGGCGGGACTCTGGGGCCAACGTCCTGACTTTC. It yields the protein CASSKGFRRDSGANVLTF.

This clone has just one count. The V and J genes are TRBV28 and TRBJ2-1, with 8 bases that match TRBD2. This CDR3 is built from 15 residues. The J segment lost 7 bases and the V segment lost 6 bases, leaving 11 bases of the junction unmatched. The germline V gene encodes CDR1 MDHEN and CDR2 SYDVKM. CDR3 nucleotides: TGTGCCAGCAGCACACTAGCGGCCCCCCAAAATGAGCAGTTCTTC. This codes for CASSTLAAPQNEQFF.

The CDR3 region has the DNA TGTGCCAGCAGCTTCGACAGGTTCAACACCATATATTTT. Translation: CASSFDRFNTIYF. This sequence joins TRBV5-4 and TRBJ1-3, with D possibly matching TRBD1 (6 bases). This CDR3 has 13 amino acids. Germline CDR1 SGHNT, CDR2 YYREEE (reference sequence). Trimming removed 2 bases from V and 7 bases from J, with 10 bases in between. The full variable domain, its missing parts supplied by reference TRBV5-4 and TRBJ1-3, is ETGVTQSPTHLIKTRGQQVTLRCSSQSGHNTVSWYQQALGQGPQFIFQYYREEENGRGNFPPRFSGLQFPNYSSELNVNALELDDSALYLCASSFDRFNTIYFGEGSWLTVV.

The chain couples TRBV19 to TRBJ1-3, with D unclear. Per germline, CDR1 LNHDA and CDR2 SQIVND (reference sequence). Deletions cut 8 bases from V and 2 bases from J, with 10 bases between. The CDR3 spans 13 residues. As DNA, the CDR3 is TGTGCCAGTTCAGTGAGGGCTGGAAACACCATATATTTT. It codes for CASSVRAGNTIYF.

This clone was seen only once. V gene TRBV6-4 combines with J gene TRBJ2-1; perhaps TRBD2 as D (5 bases). Trimming took off 0 bases at V and 15 bases at J, with 12 bases between the two ends. From germline, CDR1 is MRHNA and CDR2 SNTAGT. CDR3 length equals 12 residues. CDR3 protein: CASSDSWTRWFF. CDR3 bases: TGTGCCAGCAGTGACTCATGGACTCGGTGGTTCTTC.